This TCR beta chain originates from a study of PD-1 blockade in classical Hodgkin lymphoma. Overall study context: A 3 mg/kg intravenous dose of nivolumab was received by patients every 2 weeks.

TCRdb keeps only in-frame clones here, not all; method: immunoSEQ multiplex PCR. The repertoire holds more than 85,000 clones, with over 85% as singletons. With respect to this clone: What it recognizes is unknown.

Losses at the gene ends were 4 bases for V and 3 bases for J; bases not matched to a gene: 2. The CDR3 loop spans 14 amino acids. Germline V gene sequence: CDR1 SNHLY, CDR2 FYNNEI. Findings and limits, study-wide: Complete responders possessed baseline diversity comparable to newly diagnosed patients. When set against healthy donors, newly diagnosed patients were reported to show lower baseline TCR diversity. Unlike CD8+ TCR diversity, which did not rise significantly by C4D1, CD4+ TCR diversity did.

Described time point: cycle 4 day 1 (C4D1), after about 6 weeks of nivolumab. Every patient was affected by relapse after autologous stem cell transplantation, while exposure to brentuximab vedotin was not uniform. This chain uses TRBV2 with TRBJ2-3; 9 bases align to TRBD1. The sample consisted of peripheral blood mononuclear cells (PBMCs), taken before the fourth cycle of nivolumab. This TCR derives from a human donor with classical Hodgkin lymphoma. The CDR3: CASSGDRATDTQYF. CDR3 DNA: TGTGCCAGCAGTGGGGACAGGGCAACAGATACGCAGTATTTT.